This entry concerns a single T cell receptor (beta chain). The data are from a study of CD8 T cells in Susac syndrome. Reverse transcription of roughly 0.45 to 1 ug RNA was performed with random hexamers. The authors amplified TCR beta CDR3 across 54 Vbeta and 13 Jbeta using immunoSEQ multiplex PCR. In TCRdb, the immunoSEQ multiplex PCR reads were re-called with MiXCR into one record per CDR3 protein. This table has approximately 170,000 distinct CDR3 sequences, about 90% appearing once. The control group consisted of healthy donors matched for age and sex. TEMRA cells were enriched by FACS, while CD8+ and CD4+ T cells were obtained through a negative isolation that was performed magnetically. The CDR3 covers 14 residues. Trimming shortened V by 5 bases and J by 5 bases, and 17 bases separated the two germline ends. CDR1 is DFQATT, CDR2 SNEGSKA, per germline (reference sequence).

The TCR originated in a human donor in good health. Sequencing used CD4+ T cells from PBMCs. V usage is TRBV20-1 and J usage is TRBJ2-3, with D tentatively TRBD2 (6 bases). In DNA, the CDR3 is TGCAGTGCTGGCCCTACCGGGAGTGGAGATACGCAGTATTTT. Translated: CSAGPTGSGDTQYF.